What follows are 11 T cell receptor beta chains derived from one specimen sequenced in a study of blood T cell repertoires in COVID-19. Clones were read by immunoSEQ multiplex PCR, and TCRdb kept only the in-frame ones, dropping some. Among about 170,000 clones listed, 84% were seen once. Specimen: peripheral blood. The receptors were gathered from a middle-aged man who had recovered from COVID-19.

The chain combines TRBV30 with TRBJ2-5, with 7 bases matching TRBD1. Germline V CDR1 and CDR2: GTSNPN, SVGIG (reference sequence). V shed 2 bases, J shed 5 bases, and the junction held 8 bases outside the gene matches. The CDR3 is 14 residues long. The CDR3 sequence: CAWSRVGTDETQYF. The CDR3 nucleotides are TGTGCCTGGAGTCGCGTCGGGACAGATGAGACCCAGTACTTC.

The V gene is TRBV7-8, the J gene TRBJ2-1; unclear D gene. CDR3 length: 11 residues. With 5 bases removed from V and 13 bases from J, the gap between germline ends came to 12 bases. The germline CDR1 and CDR2 sequences are SGHVS and FQNEAQ. The DNA of the CDR3 is TGTGCCAGCAGCCTCCGAGACTTACAGTTCTTC. Its translation: CASSLRDLQFF.

V and J are TRBV19 and TRBJ1-2, with a possible D match to TRBD1 (5 bases). The length of the CDR3 is 13 residues. Trimming pared 1 base from V and 7 bases from J, leaving 10 bases between. Germline V CDR1 and CDR2: LNHDA, SQIVND (reference sequence). The chain's CDR3 is CASSIVRDRGYTF. DNA of the CDR3: TGTGCCAGTAGTATAGTCAGGGATCGTGGCTACACCTTC.

J is TRBJ1-4 and V is TRBV30; D not certain. Germline CDR1 is GTSNPN and CDR2 is SVGIG (reference sequence). There are 14 residues in the CDR3. The ends were cut back, 0 bases at V and 5 bases at J, with 10 bases in the middle. The CDR3 DNA follows: TGTGCCTGGAGTGTAAGGCAGGTGAATGAAAAACTGTTTTTT. This codes for CAWSVRQVNEKLFF.

The chain combines TRBV30 with TRBJ2-3; 10 bases match TRBD2. The CDR3 loop spans 13 amino acids. CDR1 GTSNPN and CDR2 SVGIG come from the germline V gene (reference sequence). V dropped 6 bases and J dropped 6; count of bases not matched to a gene: 6. The CDR3 DNA follows: TGTGCCTGTGAGCGGGGGGGTTGGGATACGCAGTATTTT. This gives the protein CACERGGWDTQYF.

The rearrangement joins TRBV6-5 to TRBJ1-2; TRBD1 is a possible D gene (6 bases). Germline V gene sequence: CDR1 MNHEY, CDR2 SVGAGI. V dropped 11 bases and J dropped 0 bases, with 13 bases sitting between them. This CDR3 spans 13 amino acids. The CDR3 sequence: CAVQGPPNYGYTF. CDR3 nucleotides: TGTGCCGTACAGGGCCCTCCTAACTATGGCTACACCTTC.

This clone was found many times. This chain joins TRBV6-5 and TRBJ1-2, with D tentatively TRBD1 (6 bases). Germline V gives CDR1 MNHEY, CDR2 SVGAGI. The CDR3 runs 14 residues. The V end lost 2 bases, the J end lost 6 bases, and 13 bases lay between the germline ends. The DNA for the CDR3 is TGTGCCAGCAGTTACGACGGACAGCGTCATGGCTACACCTTC. Its protein product is CASSYDGQRHGYTF.

The rearrangement uses TRBV3-1 (or the pseudogene TRBV3-2) and TRBJ2-1; 8 nucleotides agree with TRBD2. The CDR3 spans 17 residues. J lost 4 bases, V lost 0 bases, and 8 bases had no gene match. The germline gives CDR1 LGHDT, CDR2 YNNKEL (reference sequence). CDR3 region: CASSQEFPAGEYNEQFF. Written as DNA, the CDR3 is TGTGCCAGCAGCCAAGAGTTCCCAGCGGGAGAGTACAATGAGCAGTTCTTC.

The chain recombines TRBV28 with TRBJ1-5, with D tentatively TRBD1 (5 bases). The CDR3 has 13 amino acids. Trimming cost V 7 bases and J 7 bases, with 14 bases left between them. CDR1 and CDR2 (germline): MDHEN, SYDVKM. The CDR3 reads CASKRGGGQPQHF. The DNA for the CDR3 is TGTGCCAGCAAGAGGGGAGGTGGGCAGCCCCAGCATTTT.

The chain joins TRBV6-2 or TRBV6-3 to TRBJ2-7; 8 nucleotides align to TRBD1. J was trimmed by 2 bases and V by 7 bases; bases with no gene match: 10. Germline values: CDR1 MNHEY, CDR2 SVGEGT. The CDR3 is made up of 15 amino acids. For the CDR3, the DNA is TGTGCCAGCACCCCCCGCCGGGGACAGGCCTACGAGCAGTACTTC. It is translated as CASTPRRGQAYEQYF.

The chain uses TRBV10-3 and TRBJ2-2; 8 bases are a match to TRBD2. This CDR3 contains 18 residues. V gave up 1 base and J gave up 0 bases; unmatched junction bases: 7. Germline lookup yields CDR1 ENHRY and CDR2 SYGVKD. CDR3 in DNA: TGTGCCATCAGTGAGTGGGGAGCGGGGGTCTCGAACACCGGGGAGCTGTTTTTT. Its translation: CAISEWGAGVSNTGELFF.